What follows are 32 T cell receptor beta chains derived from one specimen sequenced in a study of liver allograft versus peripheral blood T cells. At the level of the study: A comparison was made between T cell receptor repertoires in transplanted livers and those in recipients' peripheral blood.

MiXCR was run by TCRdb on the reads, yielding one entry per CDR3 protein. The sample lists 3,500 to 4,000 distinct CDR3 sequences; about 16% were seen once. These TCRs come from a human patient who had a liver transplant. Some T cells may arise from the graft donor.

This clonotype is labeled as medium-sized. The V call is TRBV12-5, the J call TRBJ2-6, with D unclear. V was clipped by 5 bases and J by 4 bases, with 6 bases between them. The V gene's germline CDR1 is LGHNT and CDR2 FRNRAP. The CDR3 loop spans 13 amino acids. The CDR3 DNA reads TGTGCTAGTGGTACCTGGGGGGCCAACGTCCTGACTTTC. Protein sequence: CASGTWGANVLTF.

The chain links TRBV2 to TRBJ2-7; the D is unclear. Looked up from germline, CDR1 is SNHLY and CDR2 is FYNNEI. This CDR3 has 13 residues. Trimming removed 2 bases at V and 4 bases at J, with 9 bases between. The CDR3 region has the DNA TGTGCCAGCAGTGAAATCCTGGGGTACGAGCAGTACTTC. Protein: CASSEILGYEQYF.

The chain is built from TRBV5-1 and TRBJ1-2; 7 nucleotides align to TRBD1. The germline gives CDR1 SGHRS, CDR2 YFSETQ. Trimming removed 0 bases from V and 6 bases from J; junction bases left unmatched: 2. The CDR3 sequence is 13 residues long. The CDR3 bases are TGCGCCAGCAGCTTGGGACAGGGTGATGGCTACACCTTC. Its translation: CASSLGQGDGYTF.

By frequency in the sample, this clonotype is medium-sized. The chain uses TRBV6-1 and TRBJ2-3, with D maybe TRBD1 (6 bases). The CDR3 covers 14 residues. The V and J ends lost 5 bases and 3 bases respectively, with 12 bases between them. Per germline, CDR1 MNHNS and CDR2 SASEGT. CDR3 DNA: TGTGCCAGCAGTTGGGCCAGGGGTACAGATACGCAGTATTTT. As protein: CASSWARGTDTQYF.

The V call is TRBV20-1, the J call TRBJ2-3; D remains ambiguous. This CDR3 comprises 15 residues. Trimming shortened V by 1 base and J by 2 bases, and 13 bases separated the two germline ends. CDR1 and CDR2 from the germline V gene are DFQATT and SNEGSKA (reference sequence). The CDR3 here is CSARVCRPLTDTQYF. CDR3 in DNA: TGCAGTGCTAGAGTGTGCAGACCTCTCACAGATACGCAGTATTTT.

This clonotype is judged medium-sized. The CDR3 here is CASSPGTAGANVLTF. The CDR3 nucleotides are TGTGCCAGCAGCCCTGGGACAGCTGGGGCCAACGTCCTGACTTTC. This chain connects TRBV5-5 to TRBJ2-6; 7 bases map to TRBD1. The J segment lost 2 bases and the V segment lost 4 bases, leaving 3 bases of the junction unmatched. Per the germline V gene, CDR1 is SGHKS and CDR2 is YYEKEE (reference sequence). The CDR3 consists of 15 residues.

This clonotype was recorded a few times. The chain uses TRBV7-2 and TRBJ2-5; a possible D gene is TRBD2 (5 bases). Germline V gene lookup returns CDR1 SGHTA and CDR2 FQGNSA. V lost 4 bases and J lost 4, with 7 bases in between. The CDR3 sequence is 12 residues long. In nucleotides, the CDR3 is TGTGCCAGCAGCTCCGGAGGAGAGACCCAGTACTTC. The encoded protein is CASSSGGETQYF.

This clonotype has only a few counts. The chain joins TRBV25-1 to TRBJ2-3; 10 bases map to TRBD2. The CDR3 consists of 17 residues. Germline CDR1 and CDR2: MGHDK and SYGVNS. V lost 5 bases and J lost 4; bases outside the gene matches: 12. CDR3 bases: TGTGCCAGCAGTCGGAGAACTAGCGGGGTTGGGGCAGATACGCAGTATTTT. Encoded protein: CASSRRTSGVGADTQYF.

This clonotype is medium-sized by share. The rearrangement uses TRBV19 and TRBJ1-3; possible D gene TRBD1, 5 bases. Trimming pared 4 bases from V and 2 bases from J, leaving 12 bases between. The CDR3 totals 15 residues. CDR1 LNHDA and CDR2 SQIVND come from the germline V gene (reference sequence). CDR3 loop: CASSTPGTAGNTIYF. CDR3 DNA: TGTGCCAGTAGTACCCCAGGGACTGCTGGAAACACCATATATTTT.

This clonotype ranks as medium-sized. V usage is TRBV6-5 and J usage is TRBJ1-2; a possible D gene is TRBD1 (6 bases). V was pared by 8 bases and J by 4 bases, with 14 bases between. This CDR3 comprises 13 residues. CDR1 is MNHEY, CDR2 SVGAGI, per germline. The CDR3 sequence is CASRRGFGYGYTF. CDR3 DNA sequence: TGTGCCAGCCGAAGGGGGTTCGGCTATGGCTACACCTTC.

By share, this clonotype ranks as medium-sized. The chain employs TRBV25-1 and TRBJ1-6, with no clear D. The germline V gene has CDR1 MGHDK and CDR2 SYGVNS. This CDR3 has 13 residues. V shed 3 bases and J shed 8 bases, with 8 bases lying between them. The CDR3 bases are TGTGCCAGCAGTGAGGTTTGGTATTCACCCCTCCACTTT. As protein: CASSEVWYSPLHF.

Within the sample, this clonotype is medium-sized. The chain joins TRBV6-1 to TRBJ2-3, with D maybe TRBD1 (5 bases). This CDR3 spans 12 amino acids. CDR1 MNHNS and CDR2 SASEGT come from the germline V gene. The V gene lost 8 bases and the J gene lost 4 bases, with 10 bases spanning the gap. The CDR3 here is CASLGQPDTQYF. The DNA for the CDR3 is TGTGCCAGCTTAGGACAACCAGATACGCAGTATTTT.

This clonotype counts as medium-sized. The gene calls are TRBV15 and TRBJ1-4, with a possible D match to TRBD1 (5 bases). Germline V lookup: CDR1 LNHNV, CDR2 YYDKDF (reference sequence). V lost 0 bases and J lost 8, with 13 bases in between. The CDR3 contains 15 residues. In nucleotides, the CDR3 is TGTGCCACCAGCAGAGAGGGGCAGCTTGCCGAAAAACTGTTTTTT. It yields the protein CATSREGQLAEKLFF.

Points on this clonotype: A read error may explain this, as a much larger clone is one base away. For the CDR3, the DNA is TGTGCCAGCAGTTTATCGGGAGGGGGCACTGAAGCTTTCTTT. This encodes CASSLSGGGTEAFF. The J gene is TRBJ1-1, the V gene TRBV28; TRBD1 might be the D (6 bases). Germline CDR1 is MDHEN and CDR2 is SYDVKM. The CDR3 length is 14 residues. The V end lost 1 base, the J end lost 4 bases, and 10 bases lay between the germline ends.

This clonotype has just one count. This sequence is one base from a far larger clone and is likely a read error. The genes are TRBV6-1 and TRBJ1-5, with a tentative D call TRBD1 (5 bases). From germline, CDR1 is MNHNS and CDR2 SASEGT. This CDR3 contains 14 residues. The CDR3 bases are TGTGCCAGCAGTTACTACGAGGGGCGGCAGCACCAGCATTTT. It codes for CASSYYEGRQHQHF.

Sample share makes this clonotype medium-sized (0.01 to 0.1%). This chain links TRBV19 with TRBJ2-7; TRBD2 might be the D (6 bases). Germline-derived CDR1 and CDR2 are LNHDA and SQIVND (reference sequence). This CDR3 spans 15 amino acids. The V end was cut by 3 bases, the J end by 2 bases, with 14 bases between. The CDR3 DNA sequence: TGTGCCAGTAGTATCGGGCGGGGCGGAACCTACGAGCAGTACTTC. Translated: CASSIGRGGTYEQYF.

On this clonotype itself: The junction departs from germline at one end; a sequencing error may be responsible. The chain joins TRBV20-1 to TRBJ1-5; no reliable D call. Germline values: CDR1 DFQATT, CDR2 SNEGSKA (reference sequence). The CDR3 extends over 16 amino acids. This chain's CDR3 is CSALGPPGSSNQPHHF. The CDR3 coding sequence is TGCAGTGCTTTAGGGCCCCCGGGGTCTAGCAATCAGCCCCATCATTTT.

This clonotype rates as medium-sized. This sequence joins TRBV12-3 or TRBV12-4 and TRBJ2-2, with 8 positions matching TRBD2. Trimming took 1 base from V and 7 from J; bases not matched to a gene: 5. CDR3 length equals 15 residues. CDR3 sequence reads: CASSLEAGVGGELFF. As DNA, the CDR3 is TGTGCCAGCAGTTTAGAAGCGGGAGTGGGCGGGGAGCTGTTTTTT.

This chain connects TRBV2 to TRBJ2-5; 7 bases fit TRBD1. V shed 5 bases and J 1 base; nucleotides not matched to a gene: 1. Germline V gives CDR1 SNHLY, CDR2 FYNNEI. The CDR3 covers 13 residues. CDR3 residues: CASSWDSQETQYF. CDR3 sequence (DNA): TGTGCCAGCAGTTGGGACAGCCAAGAGACCCAGTACTTC.

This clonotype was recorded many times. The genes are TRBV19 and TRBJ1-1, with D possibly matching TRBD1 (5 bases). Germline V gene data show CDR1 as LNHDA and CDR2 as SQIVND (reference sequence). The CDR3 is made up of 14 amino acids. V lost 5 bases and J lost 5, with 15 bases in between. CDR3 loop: CASSYMDTQTEAFF. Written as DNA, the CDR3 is TGTGCCAGTAGTTACATGGACACGCAAACTGAAGCTTTCTTT.

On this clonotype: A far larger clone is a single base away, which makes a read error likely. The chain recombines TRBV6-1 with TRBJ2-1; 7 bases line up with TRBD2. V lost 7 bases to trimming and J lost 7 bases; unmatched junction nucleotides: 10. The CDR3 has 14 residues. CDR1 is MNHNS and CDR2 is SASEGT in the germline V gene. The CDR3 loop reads CASTKRLAVNEQFF. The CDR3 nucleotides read TGTGCCAGCACCAAGCGGCTAGCGGTAAATGAGCAGTTCTTC.

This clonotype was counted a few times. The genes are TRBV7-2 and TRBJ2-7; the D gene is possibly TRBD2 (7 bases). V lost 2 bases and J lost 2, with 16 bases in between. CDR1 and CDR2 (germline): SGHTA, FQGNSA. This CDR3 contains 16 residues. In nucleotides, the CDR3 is TGTGCCAGCAGCTTATTAGTTGGGGGGGCCCCCTACGAGCAGTACTTC. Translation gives CASSLLVGGAPYEQYF. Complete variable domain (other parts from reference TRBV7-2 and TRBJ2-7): GAGVSQSPSNKVTEKGKDVELRCDPISGHTALYWYRQSLGQGLEFLIYFQGNSAPDKSGLPSDRFSAERTGGSVSTLTIQRTQQEDSAVYLCASSLLVGGAPYEQYFGPGTRLTVT.

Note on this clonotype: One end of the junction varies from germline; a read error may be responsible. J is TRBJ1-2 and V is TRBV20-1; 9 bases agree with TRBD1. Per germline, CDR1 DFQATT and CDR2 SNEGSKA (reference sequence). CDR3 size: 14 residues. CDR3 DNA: TGCAGTGCTAGGAGCGGGACAGGGAACTGTGGCTACACCTTC. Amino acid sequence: CSARSGTGNCGYTF.

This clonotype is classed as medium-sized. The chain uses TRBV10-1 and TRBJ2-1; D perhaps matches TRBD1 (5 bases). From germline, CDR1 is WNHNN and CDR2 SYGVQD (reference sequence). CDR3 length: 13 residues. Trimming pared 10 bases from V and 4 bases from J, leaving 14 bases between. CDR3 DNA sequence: TGCGCCACCGCGACAGAAGGTTACAATGAGCAGTTCTTC. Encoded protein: CATATEGYNEQFF.

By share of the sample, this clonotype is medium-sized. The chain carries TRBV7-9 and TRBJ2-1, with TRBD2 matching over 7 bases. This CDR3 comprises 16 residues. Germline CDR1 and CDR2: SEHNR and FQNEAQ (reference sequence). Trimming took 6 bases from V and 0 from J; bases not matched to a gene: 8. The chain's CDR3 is CASRVPSGSSYNEQFF. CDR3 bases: TGTGCCAGCAGGGTTCCTAGCGGAAGCTCCTACAATGAGCAGTTCTTC. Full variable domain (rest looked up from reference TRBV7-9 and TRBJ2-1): DTGVSQNPRHKITKRGQNVTFRCDPISEHNRLYWYRQTLGQGPEFLTYFQNEAQLEKSRLLSDRFSAERPKGSFSTLEIQRTEQGDSAMYLCASRVPSGSSYNEQFFGPGTRLTVL.

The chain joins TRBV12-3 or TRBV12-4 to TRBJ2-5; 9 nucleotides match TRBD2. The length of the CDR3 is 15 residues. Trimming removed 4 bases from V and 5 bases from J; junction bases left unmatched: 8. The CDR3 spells CASSSTRGGLETQYF. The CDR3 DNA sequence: TGTGCCAGCAGTTCCACGCGGGGGGGCCTTGAGACCCAGTACTTC.

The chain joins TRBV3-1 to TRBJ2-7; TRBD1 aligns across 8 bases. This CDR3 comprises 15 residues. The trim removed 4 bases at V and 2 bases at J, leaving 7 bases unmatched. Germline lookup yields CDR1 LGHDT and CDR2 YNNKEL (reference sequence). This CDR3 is CASSPGSGGPYEQYF. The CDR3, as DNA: TGTGCCAGCAGCCCTGGCTCAGGGGGCCCCTACGAGCAGTACTTC.

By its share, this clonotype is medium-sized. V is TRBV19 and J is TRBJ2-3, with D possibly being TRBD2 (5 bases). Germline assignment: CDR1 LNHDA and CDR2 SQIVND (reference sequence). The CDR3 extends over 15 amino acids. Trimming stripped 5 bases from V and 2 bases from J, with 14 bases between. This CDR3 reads CASSPGLPNTDTQYF. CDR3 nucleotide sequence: TGTGCCAGTAGTCCCGGACTCCCGAACACAGATACGCAGTATTTT.

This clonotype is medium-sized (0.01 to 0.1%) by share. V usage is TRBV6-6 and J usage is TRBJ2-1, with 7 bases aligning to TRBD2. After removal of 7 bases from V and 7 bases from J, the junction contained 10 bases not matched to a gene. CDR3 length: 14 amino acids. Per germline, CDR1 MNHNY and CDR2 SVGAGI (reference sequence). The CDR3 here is CASTERLAVNEQFF. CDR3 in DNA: TGTGCCAGCACCGAGCGGCTAGCGGTAAATGAGCAGTTCTTC.

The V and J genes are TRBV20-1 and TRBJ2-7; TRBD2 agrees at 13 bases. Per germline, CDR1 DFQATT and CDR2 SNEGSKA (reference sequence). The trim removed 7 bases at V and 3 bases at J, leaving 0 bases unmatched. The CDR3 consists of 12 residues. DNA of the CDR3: TGCAGTGGGACTAGCGGGGGCTACGAGCAGTACTTC. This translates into CSGTSGGYEQYF.

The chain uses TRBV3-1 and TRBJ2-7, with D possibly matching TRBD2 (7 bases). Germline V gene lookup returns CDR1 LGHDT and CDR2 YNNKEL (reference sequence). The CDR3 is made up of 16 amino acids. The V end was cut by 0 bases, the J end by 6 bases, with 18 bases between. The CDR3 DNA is TGTGCCAGCAGCCAAGAAGGGGGACGGGGGGTGGTCGAGCAGTACTTC. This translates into CASSQEGGRGVVEQYF.

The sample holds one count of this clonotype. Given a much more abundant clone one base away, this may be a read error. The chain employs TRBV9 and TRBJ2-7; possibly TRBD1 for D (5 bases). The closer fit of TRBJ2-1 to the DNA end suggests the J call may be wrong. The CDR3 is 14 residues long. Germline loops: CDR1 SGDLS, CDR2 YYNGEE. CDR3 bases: TGTGCCAACAGCGTGGACAACCGAGGCTTTGAGCAGTTCTTC. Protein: CANSVDNRGFEQFF.